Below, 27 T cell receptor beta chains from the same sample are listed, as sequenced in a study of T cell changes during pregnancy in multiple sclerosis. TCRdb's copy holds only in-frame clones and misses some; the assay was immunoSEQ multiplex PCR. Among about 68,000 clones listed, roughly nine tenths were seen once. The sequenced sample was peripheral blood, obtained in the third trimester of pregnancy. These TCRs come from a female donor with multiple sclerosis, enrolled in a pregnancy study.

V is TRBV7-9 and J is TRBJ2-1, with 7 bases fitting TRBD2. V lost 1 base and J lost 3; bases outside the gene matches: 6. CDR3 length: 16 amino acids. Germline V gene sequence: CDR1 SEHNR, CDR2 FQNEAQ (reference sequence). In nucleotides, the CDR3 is TGTGCCAGCAGCTTAGGTGGTAGCGGGCTCTACAATGAGCAGTTCTTC. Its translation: CASSLGGSGLYNEQFF.

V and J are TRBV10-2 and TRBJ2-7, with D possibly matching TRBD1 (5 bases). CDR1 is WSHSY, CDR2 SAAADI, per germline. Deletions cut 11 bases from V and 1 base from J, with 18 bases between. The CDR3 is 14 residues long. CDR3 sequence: CASRPGLSSYEQYF. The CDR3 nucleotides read TGCGCCTCCCGACCAGGGCTTTCTTCCTACGAGCAGTACTTC.

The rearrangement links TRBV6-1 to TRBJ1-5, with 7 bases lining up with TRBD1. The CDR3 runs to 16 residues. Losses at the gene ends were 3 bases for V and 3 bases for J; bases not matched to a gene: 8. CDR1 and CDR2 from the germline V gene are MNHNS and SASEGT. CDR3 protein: CASSDFLQGTNQPQHF. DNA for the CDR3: TGTGCCAGCAGTGACTTTTTACAGGGGACCAATCAGCCCCAGCATTTT.

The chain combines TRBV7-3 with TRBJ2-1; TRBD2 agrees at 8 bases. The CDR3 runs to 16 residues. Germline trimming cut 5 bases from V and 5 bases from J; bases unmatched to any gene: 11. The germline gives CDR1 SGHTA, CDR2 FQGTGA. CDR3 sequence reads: CASSPRNGGVNNEQFF. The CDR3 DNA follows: TGTGCCAGCAGCCCAAGGAACGGGGGGGTGAACAATGAGCAGTTCTTC.

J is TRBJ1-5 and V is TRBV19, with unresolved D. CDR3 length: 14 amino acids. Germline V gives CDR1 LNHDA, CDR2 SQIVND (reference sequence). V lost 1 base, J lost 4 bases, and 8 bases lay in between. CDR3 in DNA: TGTGCCAGTAGTATAGTCGGCGGAAATCAGCCCCAGCATTTT. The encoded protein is CASSIVGGNQPQHF.

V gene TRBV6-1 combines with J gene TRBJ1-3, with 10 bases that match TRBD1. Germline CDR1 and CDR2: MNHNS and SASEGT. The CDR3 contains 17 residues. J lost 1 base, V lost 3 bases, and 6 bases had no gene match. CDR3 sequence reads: CASSDFDRGPSGNTIYF. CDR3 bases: TGTGCCAGCAGTGATTTCGACAGGGGGCCTTCTGGAAACACCATATATTTT.

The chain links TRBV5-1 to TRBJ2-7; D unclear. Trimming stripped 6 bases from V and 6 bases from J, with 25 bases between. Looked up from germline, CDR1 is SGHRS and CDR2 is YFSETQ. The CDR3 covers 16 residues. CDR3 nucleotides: TGCGCCAGCAATAATCCGGTTTCCGGGTCCCAAAGCGAGCAGTACTTC. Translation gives CASNNPVSGSQSEQYF. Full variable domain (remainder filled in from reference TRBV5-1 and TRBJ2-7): KAGVTQTPRYLIKTRGQQVTLSCSPISGHRSVSWYQQTPGQGLQFLFEYFSETQRNKGNFPGRFSGRQFSNSRSEMNVSTLELGDSALYLCASNNPVSGSQSEQYFGPGTRLTVT.

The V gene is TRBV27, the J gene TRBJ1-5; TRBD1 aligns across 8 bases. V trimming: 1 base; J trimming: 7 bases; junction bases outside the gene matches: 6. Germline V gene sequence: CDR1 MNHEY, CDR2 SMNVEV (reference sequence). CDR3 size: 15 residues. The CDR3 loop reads CASSLFAGGGQPQHF. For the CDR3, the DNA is TGTGCCAGCAGTTTATTCGCAGGGGGCGGACAGCCCCAGCATTTT.

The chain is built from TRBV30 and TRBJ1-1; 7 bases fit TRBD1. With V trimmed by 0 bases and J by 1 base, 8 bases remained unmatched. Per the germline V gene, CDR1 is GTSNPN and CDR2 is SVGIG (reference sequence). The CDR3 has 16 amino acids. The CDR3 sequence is CAWSVQGTWGNTEAFF. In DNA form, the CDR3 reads TGTGCCTGGAGTGTACAGGGGACTTGGGGGAACACTGAAGCTTTCTTT. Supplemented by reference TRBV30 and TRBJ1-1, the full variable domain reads SQTIHQWPATLVQPVGSPLSLECTVEGTSNPNLYWYRQAAGRGLQLLFYSVGIGQISSEVPQNLSASRPQDRQFILSSKKLLLSDSGFYLCAWSVQGTWGNTEAFFGQGTRLTVV.

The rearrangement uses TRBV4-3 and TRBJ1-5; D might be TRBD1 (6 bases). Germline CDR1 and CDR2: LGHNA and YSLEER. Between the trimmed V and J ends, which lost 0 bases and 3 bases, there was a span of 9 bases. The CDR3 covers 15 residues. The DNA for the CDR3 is TGCGCCAGCAGCCAAGAGGACAGCCACAATCAGCCCCAGCATTTT. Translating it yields CASSQEDSHNQPQHF.

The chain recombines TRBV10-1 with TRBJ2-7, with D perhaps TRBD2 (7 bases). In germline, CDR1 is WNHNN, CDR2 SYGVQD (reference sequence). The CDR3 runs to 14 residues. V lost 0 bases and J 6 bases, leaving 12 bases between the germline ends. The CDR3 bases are TGCGCCAGCAGTGAGTCGGGGGGGCTGGGCGAGCAGTACTTC. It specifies CASSESGGLGEQYF.

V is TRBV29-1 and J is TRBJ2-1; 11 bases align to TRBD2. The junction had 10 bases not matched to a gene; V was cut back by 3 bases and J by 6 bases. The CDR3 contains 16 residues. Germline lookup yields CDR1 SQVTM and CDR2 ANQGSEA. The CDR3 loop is CSVELSSGRIINEQFF. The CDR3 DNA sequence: TGCAGCGTTGAGTTGTCTAGCGGGAGGATAATCAATGAGCAGTTCTTC.

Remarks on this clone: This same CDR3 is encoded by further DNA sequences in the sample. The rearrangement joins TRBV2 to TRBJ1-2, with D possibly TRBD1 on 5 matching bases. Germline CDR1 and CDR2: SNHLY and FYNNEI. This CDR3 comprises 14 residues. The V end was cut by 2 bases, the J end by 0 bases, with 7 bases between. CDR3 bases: TGTGCCAGCAGTGAACAGGGCCCTAACTATGGCTACACCTTC. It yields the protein CASSEQGPNYGYTF.

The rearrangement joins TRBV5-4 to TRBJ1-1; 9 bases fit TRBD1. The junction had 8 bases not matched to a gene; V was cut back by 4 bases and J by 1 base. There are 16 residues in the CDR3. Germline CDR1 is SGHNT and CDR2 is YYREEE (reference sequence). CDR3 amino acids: CASSGPGTGKNTEAFF. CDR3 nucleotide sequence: TGTGCCAGCAGCGGACCCGGGACAGGGAAGAACACTGAAGCTTTCTTT.

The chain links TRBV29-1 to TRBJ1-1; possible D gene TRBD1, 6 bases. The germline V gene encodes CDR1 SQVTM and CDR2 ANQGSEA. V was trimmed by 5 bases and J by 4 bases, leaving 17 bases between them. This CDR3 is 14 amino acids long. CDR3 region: CSVWTPRGGTEAFF. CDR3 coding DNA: TGCAGCGTTTGGACCCCCAGGGGCGGCACTGAAGCTTTCTTT.

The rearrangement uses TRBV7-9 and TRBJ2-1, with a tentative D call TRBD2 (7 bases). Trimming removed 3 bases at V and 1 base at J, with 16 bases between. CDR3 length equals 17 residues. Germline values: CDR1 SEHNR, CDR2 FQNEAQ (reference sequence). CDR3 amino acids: CASSLSGGQTSYNEQFF. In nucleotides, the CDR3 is TGTGCCAGCAGCTTGTCGGGGGGCCAAACTTCCTACAATGAGCAGTTCTTC.

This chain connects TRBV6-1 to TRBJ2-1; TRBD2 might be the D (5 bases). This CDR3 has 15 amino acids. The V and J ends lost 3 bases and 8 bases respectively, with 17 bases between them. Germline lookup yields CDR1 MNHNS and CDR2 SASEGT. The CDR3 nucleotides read TGTGCCAGCAGTGATCGGGGAACCCCTCAGGATGAGCAGTTCTTC. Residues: CASSDRGTPQDEQFF.

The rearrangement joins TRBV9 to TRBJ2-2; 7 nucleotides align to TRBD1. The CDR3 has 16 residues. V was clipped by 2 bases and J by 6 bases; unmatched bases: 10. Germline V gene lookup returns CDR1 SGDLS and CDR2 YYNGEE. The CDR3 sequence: CASSVSGTVSPGELFF. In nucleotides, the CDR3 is TGTGCCAGCAGCGTTTCCGGGACAGTTAGTCCCGGGGAGCTGTTTTTT.

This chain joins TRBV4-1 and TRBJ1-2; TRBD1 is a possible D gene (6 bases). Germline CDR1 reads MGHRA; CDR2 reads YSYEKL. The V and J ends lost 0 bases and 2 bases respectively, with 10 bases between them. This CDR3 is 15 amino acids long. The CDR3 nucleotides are TGCGCCAGCAGCCAAGAACAGGGAGCAAACTATGGCTACACCTTC. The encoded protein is CASSQEQGANYGYTF.

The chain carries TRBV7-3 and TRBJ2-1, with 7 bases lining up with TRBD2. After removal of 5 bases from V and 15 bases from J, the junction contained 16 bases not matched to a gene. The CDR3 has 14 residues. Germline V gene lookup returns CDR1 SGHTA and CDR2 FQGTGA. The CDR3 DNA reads TGTGCCAGCAGCCGAGGGGAGGGGTCCCCTATAATGTTCTTC. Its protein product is CASSRGEGSPIMFF.

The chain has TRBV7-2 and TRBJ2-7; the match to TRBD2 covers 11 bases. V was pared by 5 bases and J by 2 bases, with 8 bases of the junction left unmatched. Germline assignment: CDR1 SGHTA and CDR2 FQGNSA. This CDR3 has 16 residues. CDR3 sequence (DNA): TGTGCCAGCAGCCCACGCCATAGCGGGGGGGCCTACGAGCAGTACTTC. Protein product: CASSPRHSGGAYEQYF.

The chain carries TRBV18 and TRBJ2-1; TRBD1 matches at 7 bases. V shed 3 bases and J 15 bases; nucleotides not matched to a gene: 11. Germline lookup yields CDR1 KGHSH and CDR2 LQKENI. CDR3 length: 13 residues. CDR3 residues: CASSPPTGWIGFF. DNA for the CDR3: TGTGCCAGCTCACCGCCGACAGGGTGGATTGGGTTCTTC.

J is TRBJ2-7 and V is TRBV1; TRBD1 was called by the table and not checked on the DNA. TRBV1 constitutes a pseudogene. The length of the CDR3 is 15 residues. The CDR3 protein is CTSSLRDRGIYEQYF. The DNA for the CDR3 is TGCACCAGCAGCCTGCGGGACAGGGGCATCTACGAGCAGTACTTC.

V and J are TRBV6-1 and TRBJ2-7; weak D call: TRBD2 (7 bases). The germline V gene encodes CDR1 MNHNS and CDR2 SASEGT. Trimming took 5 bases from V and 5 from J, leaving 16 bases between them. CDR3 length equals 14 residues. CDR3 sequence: CASSSGEGVDEQYF. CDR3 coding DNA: TGTGCCAGCAGTTCAGGGGAGGGCGTCGACGAGCAGTACTTC.

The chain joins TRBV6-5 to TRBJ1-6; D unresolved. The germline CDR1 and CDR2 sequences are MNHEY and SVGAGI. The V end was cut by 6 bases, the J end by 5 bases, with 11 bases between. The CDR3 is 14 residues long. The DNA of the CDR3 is TGTGCCAGCAGCCCCGTGGCCAATAATTCACCCCTCCACTTT. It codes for CASSPVANNSPLHF.

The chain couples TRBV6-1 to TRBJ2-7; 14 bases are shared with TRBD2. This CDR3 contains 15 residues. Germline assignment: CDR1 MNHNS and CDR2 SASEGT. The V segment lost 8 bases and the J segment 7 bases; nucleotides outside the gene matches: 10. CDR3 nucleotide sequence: TGTGCCAGCGGGGGACAGGGGACTAGCGGGGGAGAGCAGTACTTC. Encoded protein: CASGGQGTSGGEQYF.

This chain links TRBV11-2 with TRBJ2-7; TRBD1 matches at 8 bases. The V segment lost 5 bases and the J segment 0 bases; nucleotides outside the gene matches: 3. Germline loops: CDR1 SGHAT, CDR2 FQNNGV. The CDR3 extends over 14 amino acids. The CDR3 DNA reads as TGTGCCAGCAGCCCCGGACAGGGCTCCTACGAGCAGTACTTC. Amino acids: CASSPGQGSYEQYF. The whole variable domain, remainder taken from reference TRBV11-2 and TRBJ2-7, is EAGVAQSPRYKIIEKRQSVAFWCNPISGHATLYWYQQILGQGPKLLIQFQNNGVVDDSQLPKDRFSAERLKGVDSTLKIQPAKLEDSAVYLCASSPGQGSYEQYFGPGTRLTVT.